Below, 25 T cell receptor beta chains from the same sample are listed, as sequenced in a study of radiation and T cells in renal cell carcinoma. Repertoires were generated with immunoSEQ multiplex PCR, while TCRdb's copy carries only in-frame clones and drops some. The repertoire holds 95,000 to 150,000 clones, roughly 85% seen once, with less than 3.5% in the top ten. Time point in this sample: baseline pretreatment blood. Treatment noted: 15 Gy SBRT to primary tumor, nephrectomy 4 weeks later. Sequences were derived from blood, sampled from a patient whose treatment included radiotherapy and nephrectomy. All receptors derive from a woman in her fifties or sixties with renal cell carcinoma.

The rearrangement joins TRBV7-2 to TRBJ2-7; 7 positions agree with TRBD2. Germline assignment: CDR1 SGHTA and CDR2 FQGNSA. This CDR3 contains 14 residues. Trimming removed 4 bases from V and 5 bases from J; junction bases left unmatched: 8. Here the CDR3 DNA reads TGTGCCAGCAGCTCCGAAGGACTAGTTCACGAGCAGTACTTC. Amino acids: CASSSEGLVHEQYF.

This rearrangement joins TRBV7-9 to TRBJ1-4; D gene ambiguous. The V gene lost 5 bases and the J gene lost 1 base, with 5 bases spanning the gap. CDR1 and CDR2 from the germline V gene are SEHNR and FQNEAQ (reference sequence). This CDR3 is built from 13 residues. CDR3 loop: CASSPGTNEKLFF. The DNA for the CDR3 is TGTGCCAGCAGCCCTGGAACTAATGAAAAACTGTTTTTT.

The V and J genes are TRBV11-2 and TRBJ2-7; a possible D gene is TRBD1 (7 bases). This CDR3 contains 16 residues. Germline assignment: CDR1 SGHAT and CDR2 FQNNGV. Trimming removed 5 bases at V and 0 bases at J, with 17 bases between. CDR3 residues: CASSPGGGLSSYEQYF. The CDR3 nucleotides read TGTGCCAGCAGCCCAGGAGGGGGCCTTTCCTCCTACGAGCAGTACTTC.

The chain employs TRBV6-6 and TRBJ1-2, with D uncertain. This CDR3 is 13 amino acids long. Germline V lookup: CDR1 MNHNY, CDR2 SVGAGI (reference sequence). V was cut by 2 bases and J by 7 bases, with 11 bases left in between. This CDR3 is CASSYAAEGGYTF. Here the CDR3 DNA reads TGTGCCAGCAGTTACGCGGCTGAGGGTGGCTACACCTTC.

The chain recombines TRBV5-5 with TRBJ1-4, with D hard to call. The CDR3 is made up of 15 amino acids. V lost 4 bases to trimming and J lost 2 bases, with 12 bases between them. CDR1 SGHKS and CDR2 YYEKEE come from the germline V gene (reference sequence). This CDR3 reads CASSPSLGTNEKLFF. The CDR3 bases are TGTGCCAGCAGCCCCTCCCTCGGGACTAATGAAAAACTGTTTTTT.

The chain is built from TRBV28 and TRBJ1-5, with D hard to call. From germline, CDR1 is MDHEN and CDR2 SYDVKM. The CDR3 loop spans 20 amino acids. Trimming shortened V by 5 bases and J by 0 bases, and 26 bases separated the two germline ends. As DNA, the CDR3 is TGTGCCAGCAGTCCTCCATTCCAATCGACACAGTATTATAGCAATCAGCCCCAGCATTTT. It specifies CASSPPFQSTQYYSNQPQHF.

This chain links TRBV5-6 with TRBJ2-5, with TRBD1 identical over 8 bases. CDR3 length: 14 residues. Germline CDR1 SGHDT, CDR2 YYEEEE. V shed 5 bases, J shed 3 bases, and the junction held 6 bases outside the gene matches. The CDR3, as DNA: TGTGCCAGCAGGATGGCAGGGGGCGAAGAGACCCAGTACTTC. Encoded protein: CASRMAGGEETQYF.

The CDR3 coding sequence is TGTGCCAGCAGCCCGGGACTCCGTGAGACCCAGTACTTC. This translates into CASSPGLRETQYF. The V call is TRBV6-5, the J call TRBJ2-5, with D possibly matching TRBD2 (6 bases). The germline V and J ends were trimmed by 6 bases and 5 bases, with 13 bases remaining between them. There are 13 residues in the CDR3. Germline CDR1 reads MNHEY; CDR2 reads SVGAGI.

The chain carries TRBV19 and TRBJ2-6, with no clear D. CDR3 length: 15 amino acids. The V end lost 5 bases, the J end lost 0 bases, and 8 bases lay between the germline ends. The V gene's germline CDR1 is LNHDA and CDR2 SQIVND (reference sequence). CDR3 sequence (DNA): TGTGCCAGTAGTGCTCGAAGCTCTGGGGCCAACGTCCTGACTTTC. This encodes CASSARSSGANVLTF.

This sequence joins TRBV27 and TRBJ2-7; possible D gene TRBD1, 6 bases. V was trimmed by 5 bases and J by 0 bases, leaving 23 bases between them. CDR3 length: 18 amino acids. From germline, CDR1 is MNHEY and CDR2 SMNVEV (reference sequence). The CDR3 here is CASSPLPLDSRSSYEQYF. DNA of the CDR3: TGTGCCAGCAGTCCCTTACCCCTGGACAGTCGGAGCTCCTACGAGCAGTACTTC.

The V and J genes are TRBV27 and TRBJ1-1; 8 nucleotides match TRBD1. Per germline, CDR1 MNHEY and CDR2 SMNVEV (reference sequence). This CDR3 contains 16 residues. V lost 5 bases, J lost 1 base, and 9 bases stayed unmatched. The chain's CDR3 is CASSLFGTGGNTEAFF. The CDR3 DNA follows: TGTGCCAGCAGTCTCTTCGGGACAGGAGGGAACACTGAAGCTTTCTTT.

The gene calls are TRBV7-9 and TRBJ2-7, with unresolved D. The CDR3 totals 11 residues. Per the germline V gene, CDR1 is SEHNR and CDR2 is FQNEAQ (reference sequence). The V and J ends lost 2 bases and 9 bases respectively, with 8 bases between them. CDR3 sequence: CASSLLGPQYF. CDR3 sequence (DNA): TGTGCCAGCAGCTTATTAGGGCCGCAGTACTTC. Looking up the rest from reference TRBV7-9 and TRBJ2-7 gives the full variable domain: DTGVSQNPRHKITKRGQNVTFRCDPISEHNRLYWYRQTLGQGPEFLTYFQNEAQLEKSRLLSDRFSAERPKGSFSTLEIQRTEQGDSAMYLCASSLLGPQYFGPGTRLTVT.

This clone has a single count. The rearrangement joins TRBV30 to TRBJ2-1; D is possibly TRBD2 (5 bases). In germline, CDR1 is GTSNPN, CDR2 SVGIG (reference sequence). V was cut by 8 bases and J by 6 bases, with 23 bases left in between. The CDR3 is made up of 15 amino acids. Here the CDR3 reads CAGYTLARSSNEQFF. The CDR3 coding sequence is TGTGCCGGCTATACGCTAGCCCGAAGTAGCAATGAGCAGTTCTTC.

Of note for this clone: A read error may produce the germline difference seen at one junction end. The chain joins TRBV6-1 to TRBJ1-3; TRBD1 matches 8 bases. This CDR3 is 15 amino acids long. The germline V gene encodes CDR1 MNHNS and CDR2 SASEGT. For the CDR3, the DNA is TGTGCCAGCAGGGAAGGACAGGGCTTTGGAAACACCATATATTTT. Translation gives CASREGQGFGNTIYF.

CDR3 nucleotides: TGTGCCAGCAGCTTGGATAGCGGGAGGCCTTCCTACGAGCAGTACTTC. It specifies CASSLDSGRPSYEQYF. This chain links TRBV5-4 with TRBJ2-7; the match to TRBD2 covers 10 bases. CDR3 length: 16 amino acids. The V gene's germline CDR1 is SGHNT and CDR2 YYREEE (reference sequence). The J segment lost 1 base and the V segment lost 0 bases, leaving 4 bases of the junction unmatched.

The rearrangement uses TRBV30 and TRBJ2-3; 10 bases fit TRBD2. CDR1 GTSNPN and CDR2 SVGIG come from the germline V gene (reference sequence). V trimming: 2 bases; J trimming: 4 bases; junction bases outside the gene matches: 3. CDR3 size: 14 residues. CDR3 coding DNA: TGTGCCTGGAGTTTAACTAGCGGGGCAGATACGCAGTATTTT. Its translation is CAWSLTSGADTQYF.

The chain links TRBV28 to TRBJ1-2; 10 positions agree with TRBD1. The ends lost 6 bases at V and 4 bases at J; junction bases unmatched: 5. Germline V CDR1 and CDR2: MDHEN, SYDVKM. The CDR3 length is 14 residues. Here the CDR3 reads CASREGTGVYGYTF. The DNA of the CDR3 is TGTGCCAGCAGGGAAGGGACAGGGGTCTATGGCTACACCTTC.

In regard to this clone: Distinct nucleotide sequences in the sample also encode this CDR3. The CDR3 here is CASSPDSNYGYTF. DNA of the CDR3: TGTGCCAGCTCTCCCGACAGTAACTATGGCTACACCTTC. The chain links TRBV18 to TRBJ1-2, with D maybe TRBD1 (5 bases). There are 13 residues in the CDR3. The V end lost 6 bases, the J end lost 1 base, and 9 bases lay between the germline ends. Germline V gives CDR1 KGHSH, CDR2 LQKENI.

V is TRBV6-5 and J is TRBJ2-3; 7 bases line up with TRBD1. Germline CDR1 reads MNHEY; CDR2 reads SVGAGI. The CDR3 totals 15 residues. V lost 0 bases, J lost 6 bases, and 6 bases stayed unmatched. The DNA of the CDR3 is TGTGCCAGCAGTTACTCGACGAACAGGGGCGATACGCAGTATTTT. It is translated as CASSYSTNRGDTQYF.

The rearrangement links TRBV6-6 to TRBJ1-1; perhaps TRBD1 as D (5 bases). Germline CDR1 reads MNHNY; CDR2 reads SVGAGI (reference sequence). V was clipped by 4 bases and J by 5 bases, with 17 bases between them. CDR3 length equals 15 residues. The CDR3 sequence is CASSWGRGRGTEAFF. CDR3 coding DNA: TGTGCCAGCAGTTGGGGACGGGGGAGAGGAACTGAAGCTTTCTTT.

The rearrangement joins TRBV6-5 to TRBJ2-7; D not certain. The germline gives CDR1 MNHEY, CDR2 SVGAGI. Deletions cut 5 bases from V and 2 bases from J, with 16 bases between. CDR3 size: 15 residues. Here the CDR3 reads CASSPSPGSAYEQYF. In DNA, the CDR3 is TGTGCCAGCAGTCCATCGCCAGGCTCCGCCTACGAGCAGTACTTC.

The V and J genes are TRBV7-2 and TRBJ2-5; a possible D gene is TRBD1 (5 bases). CDR1 is SGHTA and CDR2 is FQGNSA in the germline V gene. The CDR3 has 13 residues. Trimming cost V 5 bases and J 7 bases, with 14 bases left between them. CDR3 residues: CASSKNRFGTQYF. The CDR3 DNA follows: TGTGCCAGCAGCAAGAACAGGTTCGGGACCCAGTACTTC.

This chain joins TRBV30 and TRBJ1-5; perhaps TRBD1 as D (6 bases). Trimming cost V 3 bases and J 4 bases, with 16 bases left between them. Germline V lookup: CDR1 GTSNPN, CDR2 SVGIG (reference sequence). The CDR3 has 15 residues. The CDR3 here is CAWSETGQPNQPQHF. The CDR3 coding sequence is TGTGCCTGGAGCGAAACCGGACAGCCTAATCAGCCCCAGCATTTT.

This clone was recorded only once. CDR3 nucleotides: TGTGCCAGTACCCCCATAGGCGGACAGTCTGGAAACACCATATATTTT. Protein: CASTPIGGQSGNTIYF. The genes are TRBV19 and TRBJ1-3; D possibly corresponds to TRBD1 (6 bases). The germline gives CDR1 LNHDA, CDR2 SQIVND (reference sequence). The CDR3 is made up of 16 amino acids. V was shortened by 7 bases and J by 1 base, with 17 bases between the two germline ends. The full variable domain, completed using reference TRBV19 and TRBJ1-3, is DGGITQSPKYLFRKEGQNVTLSCEQNLNHDAMYWYRQDPGQGLRLIYYSQIVNDFQKGDIAEGYSVSREKKESFPLTVTSAQKNPTAFYLCASTPIGGQSGNTIYFGEGSWLTVV.

The chain has TRBV2 and TRBJ1-6, with 7 bases identical to TRBD1. This CDR3 has 14 residues. With 6 bases clipped from V and 8 bases from J, the junction kept 7 bases outside the gene matches. Germline-derived CDR1 and CDR2 are SNHLY and FYNNEI. CDR3 coding DNA: TGTGCCAGCAGCGGGACAGTTTTGTATTCACCCCTCCACTTT. Protein product: CASSGTVLYSPLHF.